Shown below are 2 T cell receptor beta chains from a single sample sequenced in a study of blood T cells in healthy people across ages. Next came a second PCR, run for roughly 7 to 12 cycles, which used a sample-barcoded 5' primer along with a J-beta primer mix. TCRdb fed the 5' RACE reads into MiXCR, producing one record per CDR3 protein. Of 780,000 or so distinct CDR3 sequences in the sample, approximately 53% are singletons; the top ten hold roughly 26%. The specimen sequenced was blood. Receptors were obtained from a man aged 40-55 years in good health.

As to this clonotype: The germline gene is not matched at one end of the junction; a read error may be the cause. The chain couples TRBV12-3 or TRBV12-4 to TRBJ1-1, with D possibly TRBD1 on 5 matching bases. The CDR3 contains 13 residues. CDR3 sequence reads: CASSLWGDTGAFF. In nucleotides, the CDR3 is TGTGCCAGCAGTTTATGGGGCGACACTGGAGCTTTCTTT.

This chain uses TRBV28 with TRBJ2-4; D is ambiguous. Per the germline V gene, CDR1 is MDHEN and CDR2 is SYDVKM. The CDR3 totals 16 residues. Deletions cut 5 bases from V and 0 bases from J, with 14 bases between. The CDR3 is CASSETGPVAKNIQYF. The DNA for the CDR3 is TGTGCCAGCAGTGAGACTGGGCCCGTAGCCAAAAACATTCAGTACTTC.